Given below is one TCR beta chain in context. Its antigen is undetermined. Deep was the level used in running the assay. Sorted-subset replicate PCRs used 200 ng DNA, approximately 33,000 T cell genomes. The method was immunoSEQ multiplex PCR; TCRdb's version includes in-frame clones alone and lacks a portion of them. Counted here are about 1.9 million clones, about 93% occurring once; the ten biggest clones make up more than 1.5%. CDR3 length equals 14 residues. CDR1 and CDR2 (germline): LNHDA, SQIVND (reference sequence). The trim removed 5 bases at V and 5 bases at J, leaving 6 bases unmatched. The record originates from a study of shared clonotypes between healthy human individuals. Study information: Used for every donor were three CD4 naive, three CD4 memory, two CD8 naive and one CD8 memory plate. Notes on the study in general: Generation probabilities were higher for clonotypes shared across all four sorted-subset donors than for unshared ones.

Naive CD8 cells lacked CD45RO and underwent positive selection for CCR7, leaving out terminally differentiated effector memory CD45RA+ cells. The rearrangement joins TRBV19 to TRBJ2-1; 7 bases fit TRBD1. Sequenced sample: naive CD8+ T cells from PBMCs. The clonotype was recovered from a man aged 18 to 30 in good health. Some clones in this sample may be carry-over from other donors' samples. In DNA, the CDR3 is TGTGCCAGTAGTGTCGGGGACAGAAACAATGAGCAGTTCTTC. Amino acids: CASSVGDRNNEQFF.